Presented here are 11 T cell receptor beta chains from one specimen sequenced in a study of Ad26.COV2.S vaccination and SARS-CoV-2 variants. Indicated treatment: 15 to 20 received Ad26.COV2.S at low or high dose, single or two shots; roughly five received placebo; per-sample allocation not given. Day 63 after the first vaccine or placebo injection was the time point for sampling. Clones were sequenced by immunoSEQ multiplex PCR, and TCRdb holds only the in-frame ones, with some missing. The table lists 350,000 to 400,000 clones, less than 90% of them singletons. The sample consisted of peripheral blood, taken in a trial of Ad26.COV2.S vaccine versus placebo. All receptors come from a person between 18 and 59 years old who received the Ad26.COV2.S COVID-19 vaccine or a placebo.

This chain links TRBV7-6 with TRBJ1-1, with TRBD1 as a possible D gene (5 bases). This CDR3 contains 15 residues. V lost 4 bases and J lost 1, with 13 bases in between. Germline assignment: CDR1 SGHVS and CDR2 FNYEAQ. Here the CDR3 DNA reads TGTGCCAGCAGCTCCATTCCCCAGGGGAACACTGAAGCTTTCTTT. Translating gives CASSSIPQGNTEAFF.

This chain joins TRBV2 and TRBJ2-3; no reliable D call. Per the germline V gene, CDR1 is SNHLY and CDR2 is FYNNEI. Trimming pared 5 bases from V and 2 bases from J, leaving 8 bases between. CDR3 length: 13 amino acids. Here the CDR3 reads CASSPLTTDTQYF. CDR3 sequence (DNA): TGTGCCAGCAGTCCCCTGACCACAGATACGCAGTATTTT. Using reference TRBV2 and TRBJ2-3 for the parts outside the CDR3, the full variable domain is EPEVTQTPSHQVTQMGQEVILRCVPISNHLYFYWYRQILGQKVEFLVSFYNNEISEKSEIFDDQFSVERPDGSNFTLKIRSTKLEDSAMYFCASSPLTTDTQYFGPGTRLTVL.

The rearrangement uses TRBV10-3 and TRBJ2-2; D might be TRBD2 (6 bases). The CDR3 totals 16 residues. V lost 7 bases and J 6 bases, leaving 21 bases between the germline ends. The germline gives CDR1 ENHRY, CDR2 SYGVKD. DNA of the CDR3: TGTGCCATCACTCGGGACTCAGGCGATGGCCCCGGGGAGCTGTTTTTT. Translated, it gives CAITRDSGDGPGELFF.

CDR3 amino acids: CASSWLQSSGELFF. The CDR3 DNA follows: TGCGCCAGCAGCTGGCTCCAAAGTAGCGGGGAGCTGTTTTTT. This rearrangement joins TRBV5-1 to TRBJ2-2; no firm D call. Trimming took off 3 bases at V and 7 bases at J, with 13 bases between the two ends. The CDR3 length is 14 residues. The germline CDR1 and CDR2 sequences are SGHRS and YFSETQ.

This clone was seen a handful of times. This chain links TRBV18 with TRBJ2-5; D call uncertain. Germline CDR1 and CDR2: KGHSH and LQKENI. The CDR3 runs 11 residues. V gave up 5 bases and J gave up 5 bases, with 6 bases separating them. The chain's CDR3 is CASSDAETQYF. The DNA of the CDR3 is TGTGCCAGCTCAGACGCGGAGACCCAGTACTTC.

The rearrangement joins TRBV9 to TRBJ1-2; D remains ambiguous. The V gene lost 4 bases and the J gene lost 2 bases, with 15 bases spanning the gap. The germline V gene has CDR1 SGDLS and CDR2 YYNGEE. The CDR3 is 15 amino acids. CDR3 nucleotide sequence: TGTGCCAGCAGCCCCCGGTTAGGGATCAACTATGGCTACACCTTC. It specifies CASSPRLGINYGYTF. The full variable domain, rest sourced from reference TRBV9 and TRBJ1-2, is DSGVTQTPKHLITATGQRVTLRCSPRSGDLSVYWYQQSLDQGLQFLIQYYNGEERAKGNILERFSAQQFPDLHSELNLSSLELGDSALYFCASSPRLGINYGYTFGSGTRLTVV.

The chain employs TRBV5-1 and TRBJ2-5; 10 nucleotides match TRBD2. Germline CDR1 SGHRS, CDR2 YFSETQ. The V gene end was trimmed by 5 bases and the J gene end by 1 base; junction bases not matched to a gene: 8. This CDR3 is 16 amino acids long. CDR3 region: CASRLSSGGLQETQYF. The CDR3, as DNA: TGCGCCAGCAGGCTTTCTAGCGGGGGCCTCCAAGAGACCCAGTACTTC.

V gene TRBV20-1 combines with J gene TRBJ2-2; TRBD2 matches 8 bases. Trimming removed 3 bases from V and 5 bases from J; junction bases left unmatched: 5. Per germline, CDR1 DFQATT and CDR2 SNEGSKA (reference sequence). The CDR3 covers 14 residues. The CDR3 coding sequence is TGCAGTGCTAGTGGAGCGGGGGTTACCGGGGAGCTGTTTTTT. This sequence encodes CSASGAGVTGELFF.

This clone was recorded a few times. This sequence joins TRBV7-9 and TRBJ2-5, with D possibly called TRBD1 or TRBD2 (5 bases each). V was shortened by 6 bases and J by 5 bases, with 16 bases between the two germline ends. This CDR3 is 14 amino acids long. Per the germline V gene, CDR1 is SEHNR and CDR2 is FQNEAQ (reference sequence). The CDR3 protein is CASSPRRGVETQYF. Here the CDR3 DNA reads TGTGCCAGCAGTCCAAGAAGGGGAGTGGAGACCCAGTACTTC.

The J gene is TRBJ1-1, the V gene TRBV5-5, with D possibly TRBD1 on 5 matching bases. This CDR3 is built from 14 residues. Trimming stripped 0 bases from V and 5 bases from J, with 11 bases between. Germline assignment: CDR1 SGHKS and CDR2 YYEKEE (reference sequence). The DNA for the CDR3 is TGTGCCAGCAGCTTGGGAGACGGGACGACTGAAGCTTTCTTT. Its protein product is CASSLGDGTTEAFF.

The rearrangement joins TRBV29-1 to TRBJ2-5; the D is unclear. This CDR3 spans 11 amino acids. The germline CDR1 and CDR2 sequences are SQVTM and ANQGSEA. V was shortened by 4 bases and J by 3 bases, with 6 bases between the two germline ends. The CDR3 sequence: CSVVPKETQYF. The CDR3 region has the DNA TGCAGCGTTGTGCCAAAAGAGACCCAGTACTTC.